The TCR beta chain described here comes from a study of shared clonotypes between healthy human individuals. Overall study context: The study enrolled a couple of women and a few men aged 18 to 49. Whole-study findings and limits: Clonotype sharing among donors, it was expected, would be affected by sequencing depth. Non-shared clonotypes were found to have lower generation probabilities than the clonotypes that were shared by all four of the sorted-subset donors.

Of note for this clone: Its specificity is unknown.

Method: immunoSEQ multiplex PCR; TCRdb's copy keeps in-frame clones and lacks some. The sample carries roughly 2.5 million clones, around 90% recorded once. The sequence was collected from a man aged 18-30 years in good health. What was sequenced was naive CD4+ T cells sorted from blood. This sample's subset: CD45RA+ positively selected.

Here the CDR3 reads CASSPGTGGASRSNQPQHF. The CDR3 DNA is TGTGCCAGCTCACCGGGGACAGGGGGCGCGAGTAGGAGCAATCAGCCCCAGCATTTT. The genes are TRBV18 and TRBJ1-5, with 12 bases identical to TRBD1. V was pared by 3 bases and J by 1 base, with 10 bases of the junction left unmatched. This CDR3 is 19 amino acids long. Germline CDR1 is KGHSH and CDR2 is LQKENI.